The present entry profiles one T cell receptor beta chain with its context. The data derive from a study of blood T cell repertoires in COVID-19. Study background: Some COVID-19 samples were acute and others convalescent; all came from the United States, Italy and Spain. T cells, B-cell-depleted T cells, or PBMCs supplied cDNA or gDNA.

The germline V gene has CDR1 SNHLY and CDR2 FYNNEI. The CDR3 is made up of 16 amino acids. With 7 bases clipped from V and 3 bases from J, the junction kept 10 bases outside the gene matches. Some clones are missing from TCRdb's copy, which holds only in-frame ones; the method was immunoSEQ multiplex PCR. Here the sample spans about 270,000 clones, approximately 91% being singletons. Individuals aged roughly 18 to 95 years were recruited from some 26 US areas. Donors were grouped by their self-reported clinical history. The receptor's source is a woman aged 40 to 49 with acute COVID-19. Sequencing used PBMCs or T cells enriched from blood (not recorded which). The V and J genes are TRBV2 and TRBJ2-7, with 12 bases lining up with TRBD2. The CDR3 is CASIGLAGWVDYEQYF. As DNA, the CDR3 is TGTGCCAGCATAGGACTAGCGGGATGGGTGGACTACGAGCAGTACTTC. Together with reference TRBV2 and TRBJ2-7, the CDR3 gives the full variable domain: EPEVTQTPSHQVTQMGQEVILRCVPISNHLYFYWYRQILGQKVEFLVSFYNNEISEKSEIFDDQFSVERPDGSNFTLKIRSTKLEDSAMYFCASIGLAGWVDYEQYFGPGTRLTVT.